Presented here are 25 T cell receptor beta chains from one specimen sequenced in a study of beta chain features in type 1 diabetes. Investigators reverse transcribed all isolated RNA, so they sequenced expressed TCRB transcripts. Using immunoSEQ multiplex PCR, the repertoire was profiled, and TCRdb retains in-frame clones only, with some absent. The table lists some 160,000 clones, around 9.7% of them singletons, with about 0.7% in the top ten. Their recognized antigens are unknown. Study-wide findings and caveats: Moderately but significantly shorter TCRB CDR3s were found in Type 1 diabetes patients in all four CD4+ subsets.

Source material: central memory CD4+ T cells from blood. These receptors came from a woman under 40 with type 1 diabetes.

This clone was counted a few times. The chain is built from TRBV18 and TRBJ1-1, with a possible D match to TRBD1 (6 bases). The V gene's germline CDR1 is KGHSH and CDR2 LQKENI. The CDR3 has 14 amino acids. Trimming removed 3 bases at V and 4 bases at J, with 12 bases between. CDR3 sequence: CASSPERTATEAFF. The CDR3 bases are TGTGCCAGCTCACCTGAGCGGACAGCCACTGAAGCTTTCTTT.

This rearrangement joins TRBV7-6 to TRBJ2-5; TRBD2 matches at 9 bases. The V segment lost 3 bases and the J segment 4 bases; nucleotides outside the gene matches: 3. CDR1 and CDR2 from the germline V gene are SGHVS and FNYEAQ. The CDR3 runs to 14 residues. CDR3 nucleotides: TGTGCCAGCAGCTTTAGCGGGAGCGGAGAGACCCAGTACTTC. Encoded protein: CASSFSGSGETQYF.

V and J are TRBV4-1 and TRBJ1-4, with unresolved D. The CDR3 is 14 residues long. CDR1 and CDR2 from the germline V gene are MGHRA and YSYEKL. V was clipped by 8 bases and J by 5 bases, with 15 bases between them. This CDR3 is CASRLTEKNEKLFF. The CDR3 nucleotides read TGCGCCAGCCGTCTAACAGAAAAGAATGAAAAACTGTTTTTT.

The chain couples TRBV5-5 to TRBJ1-1; D is unresolved. CDR3 length equals 14 residues. Germline-derived CDR1 and CDR2 are SGHKS and YYEKEE (reference sequence). The germline V and J ends were trimmed by 0 bases and 1 base, with 7 bases remaining between them. This chain's CDR3 is CASSLGQTNTEAFF. The CDR3 nucleotides read TGTGCCAGCAGCTTGGGACAAACGAACACTGAAGCTTTCTTT.

This clone has a handful of counts. The chain is built from TRBV4-2 and TRBJ2-3; 12 nucleotides agree with TRBD2. With 3 bases clipped from V and 2 bases from J, the junction kept 6 bases outside the gene matches. This CDR3 comprises 17 residues. The germline CDR1 and CDR2 sequences are LGHNA and YNFKEQ. The CDR3 sequence: CASSQPLAGGNTDTQYF. In DNA form, the CDR3 reads TGTGCCAGCAGCCAGCCACTAGCGGGAGGTAACACAGATACGCAGTATTTT.

This clone was counted between two and nine times. This sequence joins TRBV4-2 and TRBJ2-7, with TRBD2 identical over 8 bases. The trim removed 1 base at V and 5 bases at J, leaving 10 bases unmatched. Per the germline V gene, CDR1 is LGHNA and CDR2 is YNFKEQ. The CDR3 sequence is 16 residues long. This CDR3 reads CASSQGPGGGPNEQYF. The CDR3 DNA sequence: TGTGCCAGCAGCCAAGGTCCCGGGGGGGGCCCCAACGAGCAGTACTTC.

This clone turned up a few times. The chain employs TRBV15 and TRBJ2-7; 11 bases agree with TRBD1. Germline assignment: CDR1 LNHNV and CDR2 YYDKDF (reference sequence). V was pared by 3 bases and J by 4 bases, with 2 bases of the junction left unmatched. The CDR3 is 14 amino acids. CDR3 amino acids: CATSRDRGLYEQYF. CDR3 nucleotide sequence: TGTGCCACCAGCAGGGACAGGGGGCTTTACGAGCAGTACTTC.

The V and J genes are TRBV19 and TRBJ2-5, with TRBD2 as a possible D gene (6 bases). Germline V gene sequence: CDR1 LNHDA, CDR2 SQIVND (reference sequence). Trimming removed 3 bases at V and 1 base at J, with 6 bases between. The CDR3 has 13 amino acids. The CDR3 coding sequence is TGTGCCAGTAGTATGGGACTCCAAGAGACCCAGTACTTC. Its translation is CASSMGLQETQYF.

The rearrangement links TRBV18 to TRBJ2-5; the D gene is possibly TRBD2 (5 bases). The germline V and J ends were trimmed by 3 bases and 0 bases, with 8 bases remaining between them. CDR3 length: 14 residues. Per the germline V gene, CDR1 is KGHSH and CDR2 is LQKENI. The CDR3 coding sequence is TGTGCCAGCTCACCCAGCGGAAACCAAGAGACCCAGTACTTC. Translation gives CASSPSGNQETQYF.

The chain links TRBV2 to TRBJ2-5; TRBD1 aligns across 9 bases. Germline trimming cut 7 bases from V and 5 bases from J; bases unmatched to any gene: 5. The germline CDR1 and CDR2 sequences are SNHLY and FYNNEI. The CDR3 contains 13 residues. CDR3 nucleotide sequence: TGTGCCAGCACGAACAGGGGGCGGGAGACCCAGTACTTC. Residues: CASTNRGRETQYF.

This clone was counted a few times. The chain carries TRBV14 and TRBJ2-7, with 7 bases lining up with TRBD2. CDR3 length: 14 amino acids. Per germline, CDR1 SGHDN and CDR2 FVKESK. V dropped 4 bases and J dropped 0; count of bases not matched to a gene: 3. CDR3 sequence reads: CASSRAGPSYEQYF. DNA for the CDR3: TGTGCCAGCAGCCGAGCGGGACCCTCCTACGAGCAGTACTTC.

The J gene is TRBJ2-3, the V gene TRBV18; 7 bases line up with TRBD1. Germline V gives CDR1 KGHSH, CDR2 LQKENI. This CDR3 is 15 amino acids long. V shed 6 bases, J shed 0 bases, and the junction held 6 bases outside the gene matches. The CDR3 is CASSPGTASTDTQYF. The CDR3 bases are TGTGCCAGCTCCCCCGGGACAGCTAGCACAGATACGCAGTATTTT.

The sample holds a few counts of this clone. The genes are TRBV18 and TRBJ1-2; D is possibly TRBD1 (6 bases). V dropped 2 bases and J dropped 2 bases, with 9 bases sitting between them. The CDR3 consists of 14 residues. Germline CDR1 KGHSH, CDR2 LQKENI. CDR3 protein: CASSPNRVNYGYTF. The CDR3 DNA sequence: TGTGCCAGCTCACCAAACAGGGTGAACTATGGCTACACCTTC.

This clone was recorded a few times. Other DNA sequences in this sample translate to the same CDR3. This sequence joins TRBV30 and TRBJ2-7, with 8 bases lining up with TRBD2. CDR3 length equals 13 residues. The V gene's germline CDR1 is GTSNPN and CDR2 SVGIG (reference sequence). The J segment lost 2 bases and the V segment lost 4 bases, leaving 4 bases of the junction unmatched. The CDR3 spells CAWMLAGTYEQYF. The CDR3 nucleotides are TGTGCCTGGATGCTAGCGGGTACCTACGAGCAGTACTTC.

The table lists this clone with a few counts. This chain uses TRBV5-1 with TRBJ2-1, with TRBD2 matching over 7 bases. Germline V gene lookup returns CDR1 SGHRS and CDR2 YFSETQ. V lost 4 bases, J lost 1 base, and 11 bases stayed unmatched. CDR3 length: 17 residues. This chain's CDR3 is CASSLTTSTPSYNEQFF. The CDR3 nucleotides are TGCGCCAGCAGCCTGACGACTAGCACACCATCCTACAATGAGCAGTTCTTC.

The chain links TRBV28 to TRBJ2-7; possibly TRBD2 for D (6 bases). The CDR3 is 15 residues long. CDR1 MDHEN and CDR2 SYDVKM come from the germline V gene. Trimming pared 8 bases from V and 4 bases from J, leaving 21 bases between. The CDR3 coding sequence is TGTGCCAGCCGCCAACCAGGCGGGGCTACTTACGAGCAGTACTTC. As protein: CASRQPGGATYEQYF. The variable domain in full, with the rest retrieved from reference TRBV28 and TRBJ2-7, is DVKVTQSSRYLVKRTGEKVFLECVQDMDHENMFWYRQDPGLGLRLIYFSYDVKMKEKGDIPEGYSVSREKKERFSLILESASTNQTSMYLCASRQPGGATYEQYFGPGTRLTVT.

The V and J genes are TRBV7-9 and TRBJ2-2; D not resolved. Per the germline V gene, CDR1 is SEHNR and CDR2 is FQNEAQ (reference sequence). Trimming removed 5 bases from V and 4 bases from J, with 17 bases in between. The CDR3 loop spans 16 amino acids. The CDR3 nucleotides are TGTGCCAGCAGCACCCCTCGCAGGTCCTTCACCGGGGAGCTGTTTTTT. Translation: CASSTPRRSFTGELFF.

This clone was seen more than once but under ten times. J is TRBJ2-3 and V is TRBV25-1; 10 bases agree with TRBD2. The germline CDR1 and CDR2 sequences are MGHDK and SYGVNS. V lost 4 bases, J lost 1 base, and 2 bases stayed unmatched. This CDR3 region has 15 residues. The CDR3 spells CASSAGTSGTDTQYF. In DNA form, the CDR3 reads TGTGCCAGCAGTGCCGGGACTAGCGGCACAGATACGCAGTATTTT.

Concerning this clone: The sample holds other DNA sequences that translate to the same CDR3. V is TRBV7-3 and J is TRBJ2-2, with D perhaps TRBD2 (5 bases). Trimming removed 2 bases from V and 1 base from J, with 5 bases in between. Per germline, CDR1 SGHTA and CDR2 FQGTGA. The CDR3 has 14 residues. The CDR3 loop reads CASSLGLNTGELFF. The CDR3 DNA sequence: TGTGCCAGCAGCTTAGGACTGAACACCGGGGAGCTGTTTTTT.

This clone was found a few times. This chain links TRBV30 with TRBJ1-2; TRBD1 aligns across 7 bases. CDR1 and CDR2 from the germline V gene are GTSNPN and SVGIG (reference sequence). This CDR3 comprises 14 residues. The trim removed 1 base at V and 5 bases at J, leaving 7 bases unmatched. The CDR3 sequence is CAWSAGGTKYGYTF. The DNA for the CDR3 is TGTGCCTGGAGTGCAGGGGGAACGAAGTATGGCTACACCTTC.

This clone was detected only a few times. Here the CDR3 reads CASSDRGAPTDTQYF. CDR3 bases: TGTGCCAGCAGCGACCGGGGGGCCCCCACAGATACGCAGTATTTT. V and J are TRBV6-5 and TRBJ2-3, with a tentative D call TRBD2 (7 bases). Germline V CDR1 and CDR2: MNHEY, SVGAGI. The CDR3 is 15 amino acids. The germline V and J ends were trimmed by 6 bases and 2 bases, with 15 bases remaining between them.

This clone was observed a few times. This rearrangement joins TRBV4-2 to TRBJ2-1, with a possible D match to TRBD2 (5 bases). The CDR3 covers 15 residues. Germline V gene data show CDR1 as LGHNA and CDR2 as YNFKEQ. The V gene lost 4 bases and the J gene lost 4 bases, with 14 bases spanning the gap. CDR3 amino acids: CASSPFGERYNEQFF. The CDR3 DNA reads TGTGCCAGCAGCCCCTTTGGGGAGAGGTACAATGAGCAGTTCTTC.

The chain combines TRBV11-1 with TRBJ2-1, with a possible D match to TRBD1 (6 bases). This CDR3 spans 12 amino acids. Between the trimmed V and J ends, which lost 5 bases and 8 bases, there was a span of 10 bases. Germline CDR1 is SGHAT and CDR2 is FQDESV (reference sequence). CDR3 nucleotide sequence: TGTGCCAGCAGCGCATACAGGGATGAGCAGTTCTTC. It encodes CASSAYRDEQFF.

This clone was counted at least ten times. The gene calls are TRBV2 and TRBJ1-1; 7 nucleotides align to TRBD1. V lost 9 bases, J lost 11 bases, and 3 bases stayed unmatched. The CDR3 loop spans 9 amino acids. Germline V lookup: CDR1 SNHLY, CDR2 FYNNEI. CDR3 bases: TGTGCCAGTGGAGGGGGCGCTTTCTTT. Residues: CASGGGAFF.

In this sample, this clone turned up a few times. The gene calls are TRBV18 and TRBJ2-7; 10 nucleotides match TRBD2. CDR3 length equals 16 residues. V lost 0 bases and J lost 6; bases outside the gene matches: 8. CDR1 KGHSH and CDR2 LQKENI come from the germline V gene. The CDR3 loop reads CASSPPEAGGLGEQYF. In DNA form, the CDR3 reads TGTGCCAGCTCACCACCGGAAGCGGGAGGGCTTGGCGAGCAGTACTTC.